This is a list of T cell receptor beta chains from one sample in a study of cytomegalovirus exposure and HLA in healthy donors. This table comes from immunoSEQ multiplex PCR, and its TCRdb copy is limited to in-frame clones, with some not included. The table lists over 100,000 clones, 65% to 80% of them singletons. The sample consisted of PBMCs. Receptors originate from a female donor in good health and CMV-seronegative. Each CDR3 is given without its conserved first and last residue.

V	length	J	CDR3
TRBV2	13	TRBJ2-3	ASSIGRGGGDTQY
TRBV5-4	13	TRBJ2-1	ASSLPSGGDNEQF
TRBV6-5	13	TRBJ2-1	ASSSSGQFYNEQF
TRBV4-2	14	TRBJ1-4	ASSQDPGQANEKLF
TRBV9	12	TRBJ2-7	ASSPLSFPYEQY
TRBV2	11	TRBJ1-1	ASRKTGNTEAF
TRBV18	16	TRBJ2-3	ASSPPGTGSKVGDTQY
TRBV2	12	TRBJ2-7	ASRDPGQGYEQY
TRBV21-1	13	TRBJ1-2	ASSSRQGLLYGYT
TRBV19	12	TRBJ1-4	ASSMETTNEKLF
TRBV7-9	14	TRBJ2-1	ASSLLASGVGNEQF
TRBV27	11	TRBJ2-7	ASSVVRDYEQY
TRBV2	14	TRBJ2-2	ASNPGGDGNTGELF
TRBV7-6	15	TRBJ2-3	ASSLSSGGARPDTQY
TRBV30	14	TRBJ1-1	AWRVLAGGPNTEAF
TRBV7-2	12	TRBJ2-7	ASSSETSGVKQY
TRBV5-1	14	NA	ASSSGLAGGGYEQY
TRBV11-3	13	TRBJ2-7	ASSLWAGPPYEQY
TRBV2	12	TRBJ1-4	ASGRENQNEKLF
TRBV13	14	TRBJ1-1	ASSLNPGQGFPEAF
TRBV7-8	16	TRBJ2-1	ASSLALTSGGLYYEQF
TRBV27	14	TRBJ1-1	ASSFGPRGSNTEAF
TRBV7-9	11	TRBJ1-6	ASIGQPNSPLH
TRBV6-1	15	TRBJ2-3	ASSEQPLAGGGDTQY
TRBV19	12	TRBJ2-7	ARGEARVSDEQY
TRBV19	11	TRBJ1-1	ASSTTENTEAF
TRBV7-2	14	TRBJ2-3	ASSLGAGGGTDTQY
TRBV29-1	11	TRBJ2-3	SVEDARTDTQY
TRBV12-5	12	TRBJ2-7	ASGLGQGPDKQY
TRBV7-2	14	TRBJ2-5	ASSLVASGGWETQY
TRBV13	14	TRBJ2-2	ASKPWTSGGAGELF
TRBV6-1	9	TRBJ1-4	ASRLVEKLF
TRBV5-1	14	TRBJ2-3	ASSVRGGFGTDTQY
TRBV15	12	TRBJ1-2	ATSRSGRVDGYT
TRBV30	11	TRBJ1-3	AWTRDSGNTIY
TRBV6-5	12	TRBJ1-5	ASSRQGNNQPQH
TRBV25-1	12	TRBJ2-5	ASTTGLFEETQY
TRBV5-1	14	TRBJ2-2	ASSSAGTRGTGELF
TRBV7-9	15	TRBJ2-6	ASSLDRGLSGANVLT
TRBV10-1	16	TRBJ1-1	ASSAYSGTGEVNTEAF
TRBV5-1	13	TRBJ1-2	ASSPAGQGGEGYT
TRBV7-5	12	TRBJ1-1	VRSPCPGGTEAF
TRBV7-2	10	TRBJ2-4	ASSVDLGIQY
TRBV29-1	12	TRBJ1-1	SVEFRLRNTEAF
TRBV4-1	13	TRBJ2-1	ASSQGTPPGDEQF
TRBV9	13	TRBJ2-5	ASSVVSGGQETQY
TRBV5-4	12	TRBJ1-1	ASGSEVIRSKAF
TRBV12-5	11	TRBJ1-1	ASGYGTAVEAF
TRBV5-6	14	TRBJ1-2	ASSTRNRGARYGYT
TRBV6-5	13	TRBJ2-5	ASSYSGQGRETQY
TRBV7-8	12	TRBJ2-5	ASSLGLAGETQY
TRBV5-1	12	TRBJ1-2	ASSLANGPAGYT
TRBV7-2	14	TRBJ1-5	ASSPGQPNSNQPQH